Included here is one T cell receptor (beta chain) sequence, with context. Antigen unknown. Primers for the PCR totalled 60 Vbeta and 13 Jbeta. Assay: immunoSEQ multiplex PCR; the TCRdb copy retains only in-frame clones and omits some. The sample lists around 170,000 clones; approximately 80% were seen once. This entry is derived from a study of cytomegalovirus exposure and HLA in healthy donors. General study findings and limits: Reported performance of the classifier showed diagnosis of cytomegalovirus status with high specificity and sensitivity. Later analysis indicated greater clonal expansion among HLA-associated TCR beta chains than among equally common other chains. A later analysis linked a missense DCLRE1C variant to TCR beta V- and J-gene trimming.

Sequencing was done on a sample of PBMCs. The receptor's source is a woman aged 45-65 years in good health and CMV-seropositive.

CDR3 sequence reads: CASSQDILFAVGGTQGADGYTF. The CDR3 DNA reads TGCGCCAGCAGCCAAGATATCCTTTTCGCCGTCGGGGGAACACAGGGGGCAGATGGCTACACCTTC. The chain carries TRBV4-3 and TRBJ1-2; 9 bases fit TRBD1. There are 22 residues in the CDR3. Germline V gene data show CDR1 as LGHNA and CDR2 as YSLEER. The V segment lost 0 bases and the J segment 6 bases; nucleotides outside the gene matches: 26.